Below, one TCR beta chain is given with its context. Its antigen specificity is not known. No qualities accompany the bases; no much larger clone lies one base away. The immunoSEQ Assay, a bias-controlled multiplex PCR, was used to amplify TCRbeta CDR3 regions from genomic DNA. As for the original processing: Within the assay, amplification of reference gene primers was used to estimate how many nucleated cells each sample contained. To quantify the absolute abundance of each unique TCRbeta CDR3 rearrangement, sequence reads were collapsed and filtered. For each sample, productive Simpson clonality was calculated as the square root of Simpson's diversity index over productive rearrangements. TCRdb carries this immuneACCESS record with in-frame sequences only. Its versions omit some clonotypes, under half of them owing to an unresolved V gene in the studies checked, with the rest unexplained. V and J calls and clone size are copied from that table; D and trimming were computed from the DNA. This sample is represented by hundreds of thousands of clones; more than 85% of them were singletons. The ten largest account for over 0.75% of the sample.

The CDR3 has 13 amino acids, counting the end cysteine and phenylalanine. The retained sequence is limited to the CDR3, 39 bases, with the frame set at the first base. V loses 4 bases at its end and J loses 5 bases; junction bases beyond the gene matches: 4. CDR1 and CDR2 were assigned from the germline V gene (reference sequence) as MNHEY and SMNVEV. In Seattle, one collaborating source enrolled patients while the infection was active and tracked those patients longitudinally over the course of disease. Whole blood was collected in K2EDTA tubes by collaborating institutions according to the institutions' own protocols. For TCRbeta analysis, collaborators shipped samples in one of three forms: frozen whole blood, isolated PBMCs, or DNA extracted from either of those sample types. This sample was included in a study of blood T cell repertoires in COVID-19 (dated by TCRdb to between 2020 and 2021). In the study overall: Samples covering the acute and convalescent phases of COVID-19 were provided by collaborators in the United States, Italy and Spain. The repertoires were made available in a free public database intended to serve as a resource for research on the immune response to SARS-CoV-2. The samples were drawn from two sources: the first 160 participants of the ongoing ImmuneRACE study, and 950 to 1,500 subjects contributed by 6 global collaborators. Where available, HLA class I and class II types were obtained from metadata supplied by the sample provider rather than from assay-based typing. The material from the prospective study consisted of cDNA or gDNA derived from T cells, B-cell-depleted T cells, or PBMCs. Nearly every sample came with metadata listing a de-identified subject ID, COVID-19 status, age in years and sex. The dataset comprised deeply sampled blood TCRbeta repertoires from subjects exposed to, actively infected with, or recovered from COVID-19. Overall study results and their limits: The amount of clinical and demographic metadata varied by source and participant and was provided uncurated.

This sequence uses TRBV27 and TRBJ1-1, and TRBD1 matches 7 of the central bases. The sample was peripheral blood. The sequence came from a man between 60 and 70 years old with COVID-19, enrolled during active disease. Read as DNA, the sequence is TGTGCCAGCAGTTGGGGGACAGCAACTGAAGCTTTCTTT. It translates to CASSWGTATEAFF.